The entry below gives a single TCR beta chain sequence along with its context. Clones were read by immunoSEQ multiplex PCR, and TCRdb kept only the in-frame ones, dropping some. The sample comprises approximately 150,000 clones, 82% of which are singletons, and around 15% rests with the top ten. The source of the sample is a study of blood T cell repertoires in COVID-19. The CDR3 contains 14 residues. Germline V CDR1 and CDR2: LGHNA, YSLEER. J gave up 4 bases and V 4 bases, and 5 bases lay outside the gene matches. Sequenced: peripheral blood. This TCR was recovered from a human donor with acute or convalescent COVID-19. The donor label of this sample is uncertain. The V call is TRBV4-3, the J call TRBJ1-2; 8 bases agree with TRBD1. CDR3 nucleotides: TGCGCCAGCAGCCCGGCAGGGGGCCCCTATGGCTACACCTTC. Its protein is CASSPAGGPYGYTF.